A selection of T cell receptor beta chains follows, all from one sample in a study of blood T cell repertoires in COVID-19. Using immunoSEQ multiplex PCR, the repertoire was profiled, and TCRdb retains in-frame clones only, with some absent. The sample carries roughly 300,000 clones, around 85% recorded once. Input material: peripheral blood. The receptors here all came from a human donor in a cohort sampled during active COVID-19. CDR3s include the opening cysteine and the closing phenylalanine or tryptophan. The D gene is left open where the match is weak. Clone size is shown for a subset of rows, as once, few, many or a class of expanded clone.

J,D,size,V,DNA,CDR3
TRBJ2-7,-,-,TRBV7-9,TGTGCCAGCAGCTCCGCCGGGACATTGGCGAGTTACGAGCAGTACTTC,CASSSAGTLASYEQYF
TRBJ2-7,TRBD1,-,TRBV2,TGTGCCAGCAGTATTTGGACAGGGGCGCACTACGAGCAGTACTTC,CASSIWTGAHYEQYF
TRBJ1-3,-,-,TRBV3-1/TRBV3-2,TGTGCCAGCAGCCAAGCGGGGAGTCCCTCTGGAAACACCATATATTTT,CASSQAGSPSGNTIYF
TRBJ1-6,TRBD1,-,TRBV30,TGTGCCTGGAGTGCGGGACAGGGCTGGAGAGCCCTCCACTTT,CAWSAGQGWRALHF
TRBJ2-7,TRBD2,-,TRBV2,TGTGCCAGCAGACTAATGAGCGGGGGATCCTACGAGCAGTACTTC,CASRLMSGGSYEQYF
TRBJ1-3,TRBD1,-,TRBV10-3,TGTGCCATCAGTGAGTCGAGACAGGGAGGCGACACCATATATTTT,CAISESRQGGDTIYF
TRBJ1-1,-,-,TRBV3-1/TRBV3-2,TGTGCCAGCAGCCGTTCTAGAGGGCAAGCTGAAGCTTTCTTT,CASSRSRGQAEAFF
TRBJ1-1,-,once,TRBV6-5,TGTGCCAGCAGCTCCCGGGGTGTGAACACTGAAGCTTTCTTT,CASSSRGVNTEAFF
TRBJ2-7,-,-,TRBV7-9,TGTGCCAGCAGCTTATCATCCGTGGTCGAGGACGAGCAGTACTTC,CASSLSSVVEDEQYF
TRBJ2-5,-,-,TRBV11-3,TGTGCCAGCAGCCAGGGAGGGGGAACCCAAGAGACCCAGTACTTC,CASSQGGGTQETQYF
TRBJ2-7,-,-,TRBV5-6,TGTGCCAGCAGCCGAACTTCATACGAGCAGTACTTC,CASSRTSYEQYF
TRBJ2-3,-,-,TRBV5-1,TGCGCCAGCAGCTTGAAGCGGGCGTGGACAGATACGCAGTATTTT,CASSLKRAWTDTQYF
TRBJ1-1,-,-,TRBV7-3,TGTGCCAGCAGCTACCTAGACCGGACTGAAGCTTTCTTT,CASSYLDRTEAFF
TRBJ1-4,TRBD1,-,TRBV20-1,TGCAGTGCTACCCCCACAGGGGGGGCCGTCTTT,CSATPTGGAVF
TRBJ2-2,-,-,TRBV5-5,TGTGCCAGCAGCTTCCTAGGGGACACGAACACCGGGGAGCTGTTTTTT,CASSFLGDTNTGELFF
TRBJ2-2,TRBD1,-,TRBV7-9,TGTGCCAGCAGCGAGGGACAGTACCCCGGGGAGCTGTTTTTT,CASSEGQYPGELFF
TRBJ2-7,-,-,TRBV12-5,TGTGCTAGTGCCCTACGGACGGGGACCTACGAGCAGTACTTC,CASALRTGTYEQYF
TRBJ1-4,-,-,TRBV19,TGTGCCAGTAGTTTACAGGGTTCTAATGAAAAACTGTTTTTT,CASSLQGSNEKLFF
TRBJ1-6,TRBD1,-,TRBV2,TGTGCCAGCAGCTTGGGACAGCTAAGTTCACCCCTCCACTTT,CASSLGQLSSPLHF
TRBJ2-7,TRBD1,-,TRBV11-1,TGTGCCAGCAGCTTAGGTTTCAGGGGGAGCTACGAGCAGTACTTC,CASSLGFRGSYEQYF
TRBJ2-7,TRBD2,-,TRBV2,TGTGCCAGCAGGGTAAGGGGTGGACTAGCGGTTCCCTACGAGCAGTACTTC,CASRVRGGLAVPYEQYF
TRBJ2-7,-,few,TRBV4-1,TGCGCCAGCAGCCAAGAATTGTACTACGAGCAGTACTTC,CASSQELYYEQYF